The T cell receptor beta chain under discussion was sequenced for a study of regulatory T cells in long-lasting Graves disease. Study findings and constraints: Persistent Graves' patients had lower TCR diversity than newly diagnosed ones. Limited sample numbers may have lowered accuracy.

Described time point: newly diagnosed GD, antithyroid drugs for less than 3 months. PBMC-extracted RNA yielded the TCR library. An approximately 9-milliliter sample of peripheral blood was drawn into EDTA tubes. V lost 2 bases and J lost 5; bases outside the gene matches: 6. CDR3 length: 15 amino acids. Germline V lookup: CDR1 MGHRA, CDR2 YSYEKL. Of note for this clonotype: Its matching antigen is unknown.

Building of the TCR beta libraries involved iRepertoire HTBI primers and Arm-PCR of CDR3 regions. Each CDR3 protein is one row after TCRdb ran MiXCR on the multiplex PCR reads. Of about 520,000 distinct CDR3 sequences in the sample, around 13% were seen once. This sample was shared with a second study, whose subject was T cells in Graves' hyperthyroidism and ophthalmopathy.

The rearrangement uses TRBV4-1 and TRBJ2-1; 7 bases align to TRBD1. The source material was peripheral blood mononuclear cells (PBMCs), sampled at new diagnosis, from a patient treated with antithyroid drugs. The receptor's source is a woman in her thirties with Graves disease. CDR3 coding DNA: TGCGCCAGCAGCCAACCCGGGACAGCAGACAATGAGCAGTTCTTC. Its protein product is CASSQPGTADNEQFF.